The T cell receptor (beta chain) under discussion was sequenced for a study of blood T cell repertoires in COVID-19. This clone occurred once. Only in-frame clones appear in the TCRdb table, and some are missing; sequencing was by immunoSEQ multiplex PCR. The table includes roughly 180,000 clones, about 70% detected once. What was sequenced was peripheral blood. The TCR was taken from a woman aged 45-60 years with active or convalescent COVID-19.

CDR3 loop: CASSIGGGYRSGGYTF. In nucleotides, the CDR3 is TGTGCCAGTAGTATAGGTGGGGGGTATCGGTCAGGCGGCTACACCTTC. V is TRBV19 and J is TRBJ1-2; a possible D gene is TRBD1 (5 bases). Looked up from germline, CDR1 is LNHDA and CDR2 is SQIVND (reference sequence). This CDR3 contains 16 residues. Deletions cut 1 base from V and 8 bases from J, with 20 bases between.